The rows below give T cell receptor beta chains drawn from one sample of a study of cytomegalovirus exposure and HLA in healthy donors. Method: immunoSEQ multiplex PCR; TCRdb's copy keeps in-frame clones and lacks some. Here the sample spans about 98,000 clones, under 75% being singletons. Material for sequencing was PBMCs. The receptors derive from a man between 45 and 60 years old in good health and CMV-seronegative. The CDR3 runs from the conserved cysteine through the conserved F or W. The D gene is left open where the match is weak. Not all rows give a size; the values are once, few, many and, for expanded clones, a class.

>NA|TRBV5-1|NA|13|TRBJ2-7
CASSLAVSYEQYF
TGCGCCAGCAGCTTGGCTGTTAGCTACGAGCAGTACTTC
>few|TRBV5-6|NA|14|TRBJ1-5
CASGPRGSNQPQHF
TGTGCCAGCGGACCAAGGGGTAGCAATCAGCCCCAGCATTTT
>NA|TRBV5-1|NA|17|TRBJ1-4
CASRARGSHRWWEKLFF
TGCGCCAGCAGGGCTCGGGGGTCCCACCGGTGGTGGGAAAAACTGTTTTTT
>NA|TRBV6-1|NA|14|TRBJ1-1
CASSERGSNTEAFF
TGTGCCAGCAGTGAAAGGGGCAGCAACACTGAAGCTTTCTTT
>NA|TRBV5-5|NA|14|TRBJ1-2
CASSLVAGNYGYTF
TGTGCCAGCAGCTTAGTGGCGGGTAACTATGGCTACACCTTC
>few|TRBV4-2|TRBD1|14|TRBJ1-1
CASSQTGGFGEAFF
TGTGCCAGCAGCCAAACAGGGGGCTTCGGCGAAGCTTTCTTT
>NA|TRBV5-4|TRBD1|16|TRBJ2-3
CASTPTWDRGADTQYF
TGTGCCAGCACCCCAACATGGGACAGGGGCGCAGATACGCAGTATTTT
>few|TRBV10-2|NA|14|TRBJ1-5
CASSEEGSNQPQHF
TGCGCCAGCAGTGAGGAGGGTAGCAATCAGCCCCAGCATTTT
>NA|TRBV7-2|TRBD2|15|TRBJ2-7
CASSSSGGRIYEQYF
TGTGCCAGCAGCTCCTCGGGGGGGAGGATCTACGAGCAGTACTTC
>NA|TRBV28|TRBD2|17|TRBJ2-1
CASSQFSGGANYNEQFF
TGTGCCAGCAGTCAATTTAGCGGGGGGGCCAACTACAATGAGCAGTTCTTC
>once|TRBV19|TRBD1|18|TRBJ2-6
CASSPLDRGPSGANVLTF
TGTGCCAGTAGTCCCTTGGACAGGGGGCCCTCTGGGGCCAACGTCCTGACTTTC
>NA|TRBV5-1|NA|14|TRBJ1-2
CASSIGGGSHGYTF
TGCGCCAGCAGCATTGGGGGGGGTAGCCATGGCTACACCTTC
>few|TRBV27|TRBD1|15|TRBJ2-7
CASSQTGQETYEQYF
TGTGCCAGCAGTCAAACGGGACAGGAGACCTACGAGCAGTACTTC
>NA|TRBV5-1|NA|14|TRBJ1-1
CASSLHPQNTEAFF
TGCGCCAGCAGCTTACACCCGCAGAACACTGAAGCTTTCTTT
>NA|TRBV7-9|TRBD1|13|TRBJ1-2
CASSLGQNYGYTF
TGTGCCAGCAGCTTGGGACAGAACTATGGCTACACCTTC
>NA|TRBV28|TRBD1|21|TRBJ2-7
CASSLFEGVGTGGRAAYEQYF
TGTGCCAGCAGTTTATTCGAAGGGGTCGGGACAGGGGGCCGAGCCGCCTACGAGCAGTACTTC
>once|TRBV28|NA|15|TRBJ2-5
CASSPSTAQWETQYF
TGTGCCAGCAGTCCTTCGACTGCCCAGTGGGAGACCCAGTACTTC
>few|TRBV7-9|TRBD1|15|TRBJ1-3
CASSKDRGLGNTIYF
TGTGCCAGCAGCAAGGACAGGGGGCTTGGAAACACCATATATTTT
>NA|TRBV7-8|NA|15|TRBJ1-4
CASSPDRLRGEKLFF
TGTGCCAGCAGCCCCGACAGGCTAAGGGGTGAAAAACTGTTTTTT
>NA|TRBV11-2|NA|13|TRBJ1-2
CATQKVRGDGYTF
TGTGCCACCCAGAAGGTCAGGGGTGATGGCTACACCTTC
>NA|TRBV5-4|TRBD2|16|TRBJ2-3
CASSKGLAGTTDTQYF
TGTGCCAGCAGCAAAGGACTAGCGGGGACCACAGATACGCAGTATTTT
>NA|TRBV21-1|NA|18|TRBJ1-6
CASSTPERKAGRDSPLHF
TGTGCCAGCAGCACCCCTGAGAGGAAAGCGGGGAGGGATTCACCCCTCCACTTT
>NA|TRBV6-1|TRBD2|15|TRBJ2-7
CASRPTSGSKSWEYF
TGTGCCAGCAGGCCCACTAGCGGGAGTAAGAGTTGGGAGTACTTC
>NA|TRBV30|NA|13|TRBJ2-7
CAWRGQTPVEQHF
TGTGCCTGGAGAGGACAGACCCCAGTCGAGCAGCACTTC
>NA|TRBV7-9|TRBD1|17|TRBJ1-4
CSSSSPPGQGLSEKLFF
TGTTCCAGCAGTTCTCCCCCGGGACAGGGGCTAAGTGAAAAACTGTTTTTT
>NA|TRBV6-6|TRBD1|13|TRBJ2-7
CATYGDSSYEQYF
TGTGCCACCTACGGGGACAGCTCCTACGAGCAGTACTTC
>NA|TRBV11-2|TRBD1|16|TRBJ2-7
CASSSRKQGSSYEQYF
TGTGCCAGCAGCTCGCGCAAACAGGGGAGTTCCTACGAGCAGTACTTC
>once|TRBV7-9|TRBD1|16|TRBJ2-7
CASSLPLGQGSYEQYF
TGTGCCAGCAGCCTACCCCTAGGACAGGGAAGCTACGAGCAGTACTTC
>NA|TRBV6-4|NA|15|TRBJ2-2
CASSDGRTNTGELFF
TGTGCCAGCAGTGACGGCAGGACGAACACCGGGGAGCTGTTTTTT
>few|TRBV5-4|TRBD1|14|TRBJ2-5
CASRVGGVRETQYF
TGTGCCAGCAGAGTAGGGGGCGTGAGGGAGACCCAGTACTTC
>NA|TRBV28|NA|16|TRBJ2-7
CASSSPLRGASYEQYF
TGTGCCAGCAGTTCCCCCCTCAGGGGCGCCTCCTACGAGCAGTACTTC
>NA|TRBV5-1|NA|12|TRBJ1-1
CASSPRGAEAFF
TGCGCCAGCAGCCCCCGGGGAGCTGAAGCTTTCTTT
>NA|TRBV27|TRBD1|17|TRBJ2-1
CAGSFRQGADSYNEQFF
TGTGCCGGCAGTTTTAGACAGGGGGCTGACTCCTACAATGAGCAGTTCTTC
>NA|TRBV21-1|NA|17|TRBJ2-1
CASSLRTSGRSYNEQFF
TGTGCCAGCAGCTTAAGAACTAGCGGGCGCTCCTACAATGAGCAGTTCTTC
>once|TRBV28|NA|15|TRBJ2-6
CASSGEGAGANVLTF
TGTGCCAGCAGTGGGGAAGGGGCTGGGGCCAACGTCCTGACTTTC
>NA|TRBV4-1|TRBD1|15|TRBJ1-3
CASSLTGGAGNTIYF
TGCGCCAGCAGCCTTACAGGGGGCGCTGGAAACACCATATATTTT
>few|TRBV5-4|TRBD2|18|TRBJ2-1
CASSPGGLRGAAHNEQFF
TGTGCCAGCAGCCCCGGGGGGTTGAGAGGGGCCGCACACAATGAGCAGTTCTTC
>NA|TRBV5-4|NA|13|TRBJ1-5
CASSGGRVEPQHF
TGTGCCAGCAGCGGAGGACGGGTGGAGCCCCAGCATTTT
>NA|TRBV5-1|NA|15|TRBJ1-4
CASSPEGNQNEKLFF
TGCGCCAGCAGCCCGGAGGGAAACCAGAATGAAAAACTGTTTTTT
>NA|TRBV28|NA|14|TRBJ1-2
CASRNPGGPYGYTF
TGTGCCAGCAGAAACCCGGGGGGCCCCTACGGCTACACCTTC
>NA|TRBV19|TRBD2|18|TRBJ2-2
CASSNLGLAGGNTGELFF
TGTGCCAGTAGTAACTTGGGACTAGCAGGAGGGAACACCGGGGAGCTGTTTTTT
>once|TRBV28|NA|12|TRBJ2-1
CASSLTGTEEVF
TGTGCCAGCAGTTTAACCGGGACTGAGGAGGTCTTC
>NA|TRBV7-7|NA|13|TRBJ2-1
CASSLRDTDEQFF
TGTGCTAGCAGCTTAAGGGACACGGATGAGCAGTTCTTC
>NA|TRBV6-5|TRBD2|15|TRBJ2-7
CASSRGLAGEREQYF
TGTGCCAGCAGTAGAGGACTAGCGGGAGAACGCGAGCAGTACTTC
>NA|TRBV7-2|NA|11|TRBJ2-7
CASSSYYEQYF
TGTGCCAGCAGCTCCTACTACGAGCAGTACTTC
>few|TRBV2|TRBD1|14|TRBJ1-4
CASRAGTGNEKLFF
TGTGCCAGCAGGGCCGGGACAGGGAATGAAAAACTGTTTTTT
>NA|TRBV28|NA|15|TRBJ1-1
CASSPEGAGNTEAFF
TGTGCCAGCAGTCCAGAGGGCGCAGGTAACACTGAAGCTTTCTTT
>NA|TRBV7-2|NA|14|TRBJ2-7
CASSRVQGSYEQYF
TGTGCCAGCAGCCGAGTGCAGGGGAGCTACGAGCAGTACTTC
>NA|TRBV7-9|TRBD1|16|TRBJ2-7
CASSLAQGQGSYEQYF
TGTGCCAGCAGCTTAGCGCAGGGACAGGGATCCTACGAGCAGTACTTC
>NA|TRBV28|NA|20|TRBJ2-5
CASSFSRGRGNLFGQETQYF
TGTGCCAGCAGTTTTAGTCGCGGCAGGGGAAACTTATTTGGCCAAGAGACCCAGTACTTC
>NA|TRBV27|NA|11|TRBJ2-2
CASGAGAELFF
TGTGCCAGCGGGGCGGGGGCGGAGCTGTTTTTT
>NA|TRBV15|TRBD1|14|TRBJ2-7
CATSDLGQGTEQYF
TGTGCCACCAGCGACCTGGGACAGGGTACCGAGCAGTACTTC
>NA|TRBV29-1|TRBD1|14|TRBJ2-7
CSVGGTGAYYEQYF
TGCAGCGTTGGGGGGACAGGGGCGTACTACGAGCAGTACTTC
>NA|TRBV19|TRBD1|14|TRBJ2-7
CASSAGQGTYEQYF
TGTGCCAGTAGTGCCGGACAGGGAACCTACGAGCAGTACTTC